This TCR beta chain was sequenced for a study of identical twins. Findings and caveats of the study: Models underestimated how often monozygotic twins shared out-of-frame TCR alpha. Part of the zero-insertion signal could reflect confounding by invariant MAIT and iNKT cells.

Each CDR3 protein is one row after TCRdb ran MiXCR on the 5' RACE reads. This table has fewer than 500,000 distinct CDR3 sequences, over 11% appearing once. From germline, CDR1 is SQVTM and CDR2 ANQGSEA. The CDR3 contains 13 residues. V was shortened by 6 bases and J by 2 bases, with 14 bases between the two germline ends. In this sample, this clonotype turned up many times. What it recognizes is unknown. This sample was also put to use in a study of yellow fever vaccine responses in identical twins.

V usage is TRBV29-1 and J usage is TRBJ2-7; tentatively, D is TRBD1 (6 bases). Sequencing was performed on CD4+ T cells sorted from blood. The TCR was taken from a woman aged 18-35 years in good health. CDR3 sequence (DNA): TGCAGCGTGGAGACAGGAACTACCTACGAGCAGTACTTC. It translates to CSVETGTTYEQYF.